The 18 T cell receptor beta chains listed next were all sequenced from one sample in a study of blood T cell repertoires in COVID-19. The protocol was immunoSEQ multiplex PCR, while the TCRdb copy is restricted to in-frame clones and leaves out a portion. The data hold 250,000 or so clones, with 80% to 90% observed a single time. Sequenced input: PBMCs or T cells enriched from blood (not recorded which). These receptor sequences come from a woman between 40 and 50 years old who had been exposed to COVID-19.

The V and J genes are TRBV25-1 and TRBJ2-4; weak D call: TRBD1 (5 bases). The CDR3 is made up of 15 amino acids. Looked up from germline, CDR1 is MGHDK and CDR2 is SYGVNS. Trimming took off 5 bases at V and 3 bases at J, with 14 bases between the two ends. The CDR3 nucleotides are TGTGCCAGCAGTAACCCAAGGGGTGACAAAAACATTCAGTACTTC. Its translation: CASSNPRGDKNIQYF. The whole variable domain, remainder taken from reference TRBV25-1 and TRBJ2-4, is EADIYQTPRYLVIGTGKKITLECSQTMGHDKMYWYQQDPGMELHLIHYSYGVNSTEKGDLSSESTVSRIRTEHFPLTLESARPSHTSQYLCASSNPRGDKNIQYFGAGTRLSVL.

V usage is TRBV4-3 and J usage is TRBJ1-2, with D unclear. The CDR3 consists of 17 residues. Trimming left V 0 bases short and J 4 bases short, with 18 bases between. Germline V gene sequence: CDR1 LGHNA, CDR2 YSLEER. The CDR3 nucleotides are TGCGCCAGCAGCCAAGACTTAACGAGCTCTTCATCCTATGGCTACACCTTC. The encoded protein is CASSQDLTSSSSYGYTF.

This chain uses TRBV3-1 (or the pseudogene TRBV3-2) with TRBJ2-3, with D unclear. CDR3 length equals 13 residues. Germline CDR1 is LGHDT and CDR2 is YNNKEL (reference sequence). V shed 2 bases and J shed 4 bases, with 7 bases lying between them. CDR3 region: CASSQLTADTQYF. In DNA form, the CDR3 reads TGTGCCAGCAGCCAATTAACAGCAGATACGCAGTATTTT.

In its sample, this clone was seen a few times. The chain links TRBV5-1 to TRBJ2-3; 10 bases are shared with TRBD2. The CDR3 length is 16 residues. With 4 bases clipped from V and 2 bases from J, the junction kept 7 bases outside the gene matches. The germline V gene has CDR1 SGHRS and CDR2 YFSETQ. The CDR3 sequence is CASSNLAGALTDTQYF. The CDR3 region has the DNA TGCGCCAGCAGCAATCTAGCGGGGGCCCTCACAGATACGCAGTATTTT.

J is TRBJ2-7 and V is TRBV5-1; D possibly corresponds to TRBD1 (5 bases). The germline V gene encodes CDR1 SGHRS and CDR2 YFSETQ. This CDR3 contains 16 residues. The ends were cut back, 5 bases at V and 0 bases at J, with 18 bases in the middle. The CDR3 nucleotides are TGCGCCAGCAGACAGGTTTATAGGGGCAGCTCCTACGAGCAGTACTTC. It translates to CASRQVYRGSSYEQYF. The full variable domain, with the rest looked up from reference TRBV5-1 and TRBJ2-7, is KAGVTQTPRYLIKTRGQQVTLSCSPISGHRSVSWYQQTPGQGLQFLFEYFSETQRNKGNFPGRFSGRQFSNSRSEMNVSTLELGDSALYLCASRQVYRGSSYEQYFGPGTRLTVT.

CDR3 in amino acids: CASSTSFIGAGTTEAFF. CDR3 nucleotide sequence: TGTGCCAGCAGCACTAGCTTTATCGGGGCGGGTACGACTGAAGCTTTCTTT. This chain uses TRBV13 with TRBJ1-1, with D perhaps TRBD1 (5 bases). The V gene's germline CDR1 is PRHDT and CDR2 FYEKMQ (reference sequence). The CDR3 is made up of 17 amino acids. Trimming stripped 5 bases from V and 5 bases from J, with 24 bases between.

The chain employs TRBV2 and TRBJ1-1; the match to TRBD1 covers 7 bases. Trimming took 10 bases from V and 0 from J; bases not matched to a gene: 8. This CDR3 has 14 amino acids. Per the germline V gene, CDR1 is SNHLY and CDR2 is FYNNEI. This CDR3 is CANWTGSLNTEAFF. The CDR3 DNA is TGTGCCAACTGGACAGGCTCCTTGAACACTGAAGCTTTCTTT.

The chain carries TRBV6-5 and TRBJ2-5, with 8 bases identical to TRBD1. The V gene end was trimmed by 6 bases and the J gene end by 0 bases; junction bases not matched to a gene: 6. CDR1 is MNHEY and CDR2 is SVGAGI in the germline V gene. The CDR3 runs to 15 residues. CDR3 sequence: CASSPGGADQETQYF. The CDR3 DNA is TGTGCCAGCAGCCCAGGGGGCGCGGACCAAGAGACCCAGTACTTC.

This chain uses TRBV20-1 with TRBJ1-5, with D perhaps TRBD1 (6 bases). The CDR3 spans 14 residues. The germline V and J ends were trimmed by 3 bases and 7 bases, with 16 bases remaining between them. From germline, CDR1 is DFQATT and CDR2 SNEGSKA (reference sequence). In DNA, the CDR3 is TGCAGTGCTAGTTCTCAGGGACACGAGCAGCCCCAGCATTTT. Residues: CSASSQGHEQPQHF.

About this clone itself: At one end, the junction sequence differs from germline, possibly due to a read error. This rearrangement joins TRBV5-1 to TRBJ2-1; the match to TRBD2 covers 7 bases. CDR3 length: 13 residues. Germline assignment: CDR1 SGHRS and CDR2 YFSETQ. Here the CDR3 reads CASSLAGVDEQFF. The DNA for the CDR3 is TGTGCCAGCAGCTTGGCGGGAGTTGATGAGCAGTTCTTC. The variable domain in full, completed from reference TRBV5-1 and TRBJ2-1, reads KAGVTQTPRYLIKTRGQQVTLSCSPISGHRSVSWYQQTPGQGLQFLFEYFSETQRNKGNFPGRFSGRQFSNSRSEMNVSTLELGDSALYLCASSLAGVDEQFFGPGTRLTVL.

The CDR3 DNA reads as TGTGCCAGCAGTTTGTTGGGCGGGGCCCCGTCCTACGAGCAGTACTTC. Translating gives CASSLLGGAPSYEQYF. V usage is TRBV28 and J usage is TRBJ2-7; TRBD2 might be the D (6 bases). The V end lost 3 bases, the J end lost 1 base, and 16 bases lay between the germline ends. Germline CDR1 is MDHEN and CDR2 is SYDVKM. CDR3 length equals 16 residues.

As concerns this clone: Other DNA sequences in the sample encode the same CDR3. The V call is TRBV10-3, the J call TRBJ2-2, with TRBD1 as a possible D gene (6 bases). This CDR3 region has 16 residues. The germline gives CDR1 ENHRY, CDR2 SYGVKD. V was cut by 0 bases and J by 0 bases, with 8 bases left in between. CDR3: CAISESRGTNTGELFF. CDR3 sequence (DNA): TGTGCCATCAGTGAGTCAAGGGGGACGAACACCGGGGAGCTGTTTTTT.

The CDR3 region has the DNA TGTGCCAGCAGCTTAGGGGGTCAGGGCGCCGGGGAGCTGTTTTTT. This encodes CASSLGGQGAGELFF. This chain joins TRBV7-2 and TRBJ2-2, with D possibly being TRBD1 (5 bases). Trimming took 1 base from V and 6 from J, leaving 12 bases between them. CDR1 SGHTA and CDR2 FQGNSA come from the germline V gene. The CDR3 totals 15 residues.

The V and J genes are TRBV7-9 and TRBJ1-5; tentative D call: TRBD1 (6 bases). This CDR3 is 14 amino acids long. V lost 3 bases to trimming and J lost 4 bases, with 10 bases between them. The germline V gene has CDR1 SEHNR and CDR2 FQNEAQ (reference sequence). In DNA form, the CDR3 reads TGTGCCAGCAGCTTGGGGGCGCAGAATCAGCCCCAGCATTTT. Amino acids: CASSLGAQNQPQHF.

V usage is TRBV3-1 (or the pseudogene TRBV3-2) and J usage is TRBJ2-7, with D perhaps TRBD1 (6 bases). Germline V gene lookup returns CDR1 LGHDT and CDR2 YNNKEL (reference sequence). Trimming cost V 0 bases and J 1 base, with 28 bases left between them. CDR3 length equals 21 residues. This CDR3 is CASSQEKRRTYRELESYEQYV. The CDR3 bases are TGTGCCAGCAGCCAAGAGAAGAGGCGGACGTACAGGGAACTGGAATCCTACGAGCAGTACGTC.

The rearrangement links TRBV27 to TRBJ1-3; D gene ambiguous. The CDR3 runs to 13 residues. Per germline, CDR1 MNHEY and CDR2 SMNVEV (reference sequence). Trimming left V 3 bases short and J 0 bases short, with 3 bases between. CDR3 amino acids: CASSFSSGNTIYF. Written as DNA, the CDR3 is TGTGCCAGCAGTTTTAGCTCTGGAAACACCATATATTTT.

V is TRBV7-6 and J is TRBJ1-2; no clear D. The ends were cut back, 2 bases at V and 6 bases at J, with 7 bases in the middle. This CDR3 is built from 12 residues. Germline lookup yields CDR1 SGHVS and CDR2 FNYEAQ. The CDR3 sequence: CASSLTGDGYTF. The CDR3 DNA reads as TGTGCCAGCAGCTTAACCGGGGATGGCTACACCTTC. Full variable domain (rest looked up from reference TRBV7-6 and TRBJ1-2): GAGVSQSPRYKVTKRGQDVALRCDPISGHVSLYWYRQALGQGPEFLTYFNYEAQQDKSGLPNDRFSAERPEGSISTLTIQRTEQRDSAMYRCASSLTGDGYTFGSGTRLTVV.

Concerning this clone: Mismatch with germline at one junction end may stem from a read error. The chain links TRBV5-1 to TRBJ1-1; 9 bases fit TRBD1. This CDR3 spans 15 amino acids. In germline, CDR1 is SGHRS, CDR2 YFSETQ. As DNA, the CDR3 is TGTGCCAGCAGCTTGGGGACAGGGCCCGAGACTGAAGCTTTCTTT. As protein: CASSLGTGPETEAFF.